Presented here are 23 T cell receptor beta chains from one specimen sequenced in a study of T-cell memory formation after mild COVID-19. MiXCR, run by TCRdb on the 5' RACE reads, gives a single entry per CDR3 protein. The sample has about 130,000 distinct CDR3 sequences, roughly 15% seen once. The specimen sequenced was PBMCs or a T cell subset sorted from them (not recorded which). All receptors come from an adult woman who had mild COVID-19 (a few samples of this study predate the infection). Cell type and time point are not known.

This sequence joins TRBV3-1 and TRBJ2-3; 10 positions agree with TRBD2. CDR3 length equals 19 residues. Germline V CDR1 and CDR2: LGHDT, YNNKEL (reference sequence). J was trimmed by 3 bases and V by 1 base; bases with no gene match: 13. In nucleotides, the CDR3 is TGTGCCAGCAGCCAAGGAGTTTCGCTAGCGGGGGAGAGAACAGATACGCAGTATTTT. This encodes CASSQGVSLAGERTDTQYF.

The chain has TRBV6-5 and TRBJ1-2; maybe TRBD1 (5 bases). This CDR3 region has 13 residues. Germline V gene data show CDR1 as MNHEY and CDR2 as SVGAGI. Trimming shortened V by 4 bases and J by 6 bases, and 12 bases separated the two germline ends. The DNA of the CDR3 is TGTGCCAGCAGTTTTAGACAGAGCGATGGCTACACCTTC. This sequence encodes CASSFRQSDGYTF.

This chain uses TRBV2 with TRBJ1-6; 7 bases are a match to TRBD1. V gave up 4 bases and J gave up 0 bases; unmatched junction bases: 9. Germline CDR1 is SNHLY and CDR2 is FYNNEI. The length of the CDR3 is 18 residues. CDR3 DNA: TGTGCCAGCAGTGCTTGGGGACAGTCAGCCTCCTATAATTCACCCCTCCACTTT. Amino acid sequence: CASSAWGQSASYNSPLHF.

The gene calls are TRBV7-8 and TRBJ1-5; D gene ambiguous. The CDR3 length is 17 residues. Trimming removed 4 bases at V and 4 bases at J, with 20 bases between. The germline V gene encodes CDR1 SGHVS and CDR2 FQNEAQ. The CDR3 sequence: CASSSVVRSSLNQPQHF. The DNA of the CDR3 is TGTGCCAGCAGCTCAGTAGTACGGAGTTCATTAAATCAGCCCCAGCATTTT.

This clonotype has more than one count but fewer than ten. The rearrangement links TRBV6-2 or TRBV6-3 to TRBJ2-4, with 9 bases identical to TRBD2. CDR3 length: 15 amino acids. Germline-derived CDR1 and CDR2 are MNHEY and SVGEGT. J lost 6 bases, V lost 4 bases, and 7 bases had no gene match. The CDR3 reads CASSFGTSTSNIQYF. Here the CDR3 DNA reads TGTGCCAGCAGTTTCGGGACTAGCACTTCAAACATTCAGTACTTC.

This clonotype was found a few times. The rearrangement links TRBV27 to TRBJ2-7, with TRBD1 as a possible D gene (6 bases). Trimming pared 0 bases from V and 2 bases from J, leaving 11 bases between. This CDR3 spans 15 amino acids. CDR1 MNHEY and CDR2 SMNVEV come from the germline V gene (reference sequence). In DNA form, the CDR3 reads TGTGCCAGCAGTTTATCGGGACAATTAACCTACGAGCAGTACTTC. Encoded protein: CASSLSGQLTYEQYF.

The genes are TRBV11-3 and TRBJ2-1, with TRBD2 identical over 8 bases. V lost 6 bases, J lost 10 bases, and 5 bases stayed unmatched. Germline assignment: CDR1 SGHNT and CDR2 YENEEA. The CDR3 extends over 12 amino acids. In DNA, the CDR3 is TGTGCCAGCAGTCCGCGGACTAGCGAGCAGTTCTTC. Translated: CASSPRTSEQFF.

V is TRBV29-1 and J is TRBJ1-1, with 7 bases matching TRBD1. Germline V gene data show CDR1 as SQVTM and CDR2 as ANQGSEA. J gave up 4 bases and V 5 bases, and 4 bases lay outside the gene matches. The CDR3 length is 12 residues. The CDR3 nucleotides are TGCAGCGTTAAACACAGGGGCACTGAAGCTTTCTTT. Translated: CSVKHRGTEAFF.

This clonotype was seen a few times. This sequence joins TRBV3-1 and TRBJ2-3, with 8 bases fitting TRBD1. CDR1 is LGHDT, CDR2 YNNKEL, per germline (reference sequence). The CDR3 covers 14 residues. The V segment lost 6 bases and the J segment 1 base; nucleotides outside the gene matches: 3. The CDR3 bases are TGTGCCAGCAGGGACAGGGCAGGCACAGATACGCAGTATTTT. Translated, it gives CASRDRAGTDTQYF.

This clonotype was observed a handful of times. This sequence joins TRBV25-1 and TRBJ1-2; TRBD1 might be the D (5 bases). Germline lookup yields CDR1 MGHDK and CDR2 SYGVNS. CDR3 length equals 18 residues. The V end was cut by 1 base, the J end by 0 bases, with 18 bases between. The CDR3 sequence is CASSELGQGWGSNYGYTF. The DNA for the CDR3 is TGTGCCAGCAGTGAATTGGGGCAGGGATGGGGCTCTAACTATGGCTACACCTTC.

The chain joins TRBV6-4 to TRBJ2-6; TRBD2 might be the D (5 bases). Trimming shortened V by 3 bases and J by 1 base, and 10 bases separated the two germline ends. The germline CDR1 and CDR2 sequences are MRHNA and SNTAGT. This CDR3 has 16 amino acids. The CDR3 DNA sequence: TGTGCCAGCAGTGAGGACTTGGTATCTGGGGCCAACGTCCTGACTTTC. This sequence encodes CASSEDLVSGANVLTF.

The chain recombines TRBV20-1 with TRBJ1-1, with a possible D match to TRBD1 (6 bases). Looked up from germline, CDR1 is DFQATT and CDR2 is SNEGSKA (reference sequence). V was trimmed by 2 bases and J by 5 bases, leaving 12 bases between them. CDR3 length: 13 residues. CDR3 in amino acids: CSARNTRGTEAFF. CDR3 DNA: TGCAGTGCTAGAAACACCAGGGGTACTGAAGCTTTCTTT.

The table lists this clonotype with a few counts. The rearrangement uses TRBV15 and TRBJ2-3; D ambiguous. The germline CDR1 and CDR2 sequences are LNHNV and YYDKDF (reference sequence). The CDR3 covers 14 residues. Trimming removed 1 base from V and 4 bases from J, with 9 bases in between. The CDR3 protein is CATSRVQRSDTQYF. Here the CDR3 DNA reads TGTGCCACCAGCAGAGTACAGAGGTCAGATACGCAGTATTTT. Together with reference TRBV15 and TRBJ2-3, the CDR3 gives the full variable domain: DAMVIQNPRYQVTQFGKPVTLSCSQTLNHNVMYWYQQKSSQAPKLLFHYYDKDFNNEADTPDNFQSRRPNTSFCFLDIRSPGLGDTAMYLCATSRVQRSDTQYFGPGTRLTVL.

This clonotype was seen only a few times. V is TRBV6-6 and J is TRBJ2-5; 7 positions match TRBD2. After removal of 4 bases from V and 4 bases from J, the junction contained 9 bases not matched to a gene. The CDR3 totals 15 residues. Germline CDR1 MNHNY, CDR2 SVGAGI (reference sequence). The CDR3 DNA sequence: TGTGCCAGCAGTTCGGTGGGAGGGCCCTCAGAGACCCAGTACTTC. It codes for CASSSVGGPSETQYF.

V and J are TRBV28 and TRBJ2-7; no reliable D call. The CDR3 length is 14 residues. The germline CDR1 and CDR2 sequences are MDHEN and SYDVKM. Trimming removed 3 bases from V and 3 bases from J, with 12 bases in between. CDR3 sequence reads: CASSLVGKNYEQYF. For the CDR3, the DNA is TGTGCCAGCAGTTTGGTAGGGAAGAACTACGAGCAGTACTTC. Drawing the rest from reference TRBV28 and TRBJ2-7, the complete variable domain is DVKVTQSSRYLVKRTGEKVFLECVQDMDHENMFWYRQDPGLGLRLIYFSYDVKMKEKGDIPEGYSVSREKKERFSLILESASTNQTSMYLCASSLVGKNYEQYFGPGTRLTVT.

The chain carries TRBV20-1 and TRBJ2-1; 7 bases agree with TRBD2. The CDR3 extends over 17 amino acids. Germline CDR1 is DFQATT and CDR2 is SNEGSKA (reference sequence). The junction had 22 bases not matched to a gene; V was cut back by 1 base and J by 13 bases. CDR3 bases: TGCAGTGCTAGAGGGCCCCGTAGGACTAGTTCCCATCCCCCCCAGTTCTTC. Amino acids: CSARGPRRTSSHPPQFF.

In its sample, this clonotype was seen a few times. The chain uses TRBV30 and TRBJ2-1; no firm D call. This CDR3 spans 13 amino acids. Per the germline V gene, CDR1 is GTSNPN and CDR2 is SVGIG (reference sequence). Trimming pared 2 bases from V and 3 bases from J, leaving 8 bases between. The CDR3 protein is CAWSYGHYNEQFF. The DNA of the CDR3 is TGTGCCTGGAGTTACGGCCACTACAATGAGCAGTTCTTC.

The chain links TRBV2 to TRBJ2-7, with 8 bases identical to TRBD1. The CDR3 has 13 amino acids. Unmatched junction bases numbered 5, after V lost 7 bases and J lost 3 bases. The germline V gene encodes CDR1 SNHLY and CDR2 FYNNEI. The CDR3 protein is CASTGGLVYEQYF. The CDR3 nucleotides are TGTGCCAGCACAGGGGGCTTAGTCTACGAGCAGTACTTC.

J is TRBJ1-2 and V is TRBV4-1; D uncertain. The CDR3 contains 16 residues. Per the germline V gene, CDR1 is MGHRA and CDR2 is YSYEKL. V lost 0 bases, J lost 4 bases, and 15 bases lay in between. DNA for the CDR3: TGCGCCAGCAGCCAAGAGAGGATGGTCCCATTCTATGGCTACACCTTC. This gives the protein CASSQERMVPFYGYTF.

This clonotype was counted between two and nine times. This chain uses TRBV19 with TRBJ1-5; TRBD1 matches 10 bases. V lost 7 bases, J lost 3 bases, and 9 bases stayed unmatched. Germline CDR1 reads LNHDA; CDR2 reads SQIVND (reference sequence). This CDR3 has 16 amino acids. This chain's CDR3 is CASKVLGQGVNQPQHF. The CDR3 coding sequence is TGTGCCAGTAAGGTCCTTGGACAGGGGGTCAATCAGCCCCAGCATTTT.

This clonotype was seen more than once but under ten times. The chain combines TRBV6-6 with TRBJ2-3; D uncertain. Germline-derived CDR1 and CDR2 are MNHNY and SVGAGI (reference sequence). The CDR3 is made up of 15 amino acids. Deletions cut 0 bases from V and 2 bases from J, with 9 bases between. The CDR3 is CASSYSVLVTDTQYF. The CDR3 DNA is TGTGCCAGCAGTTACTCGGTGCTTGTCACAGATACGCAGTATTTT.

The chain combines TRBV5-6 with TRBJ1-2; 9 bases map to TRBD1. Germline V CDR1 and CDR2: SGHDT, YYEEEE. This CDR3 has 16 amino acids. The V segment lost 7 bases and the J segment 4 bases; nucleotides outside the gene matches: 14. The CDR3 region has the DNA TGTGCCAGCTACCGGGACAGGGACAATTCGGGCTATGGCTACACCTTC. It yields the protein CASYRDRDNSGYGYTF.

The CDR3 loop is CASSRQSNQPQHF. The CDR3 DNA follows: TGTGCCAGCAGCCGACAGTCTAACCAGCCCCAGCATTTT. The V call is TRBV13, the J call TRBJ1-5; weak D call: TRBD1 (5 bases). The V gene's germline CDR1 is PRHDT and CDR2 FYEKMQ (reference sequence). The V end was cut by 5 bases, the J end by 7 bases, with 12 bases between. This CDR3 is 13 amino acids long.